This TCR beta chain was obtained from a study of T cell responses to AZD1222 COVID-19 vaccine. Study results and limitations: CD4 TCRs covered the whole spike, strongest at regions 160-218 and 743-854. When two AZD1222 doses had been given, Spike-specific TCR breadth and depth rose. In a largely white British group with more females than males, clonal diversity was possibly underestimated. Reportedly, nearly half the spike-specific TCRs target unmutated variant regions.

Clones were read by immunoSEQ multiplex PCR, and TCRdb kept only the in-frame ones, dropping some. The table shows tens of thousands of clones, with about three quarters occurring only once. A remark on this clone: Its antigen remains unknown.

With 0 bases removed from V and 2 bases from J, the gap between germline ends came to 10 bases. This CDR3 region has 15 residues. CDR1 and CDR2 from the germline V gene are SGHNT and YYREEE (reference sequence). V and J are TRBV5-4 and TRBJ2-3, with D perhaps matching TRBD1 (5 bases). The receptor was derived from an adult in good health. Sequences were derived from peripheral blood, sampled on day 0 of AZD1222 vaccination. CDR3 nucleotide sequence: TGTGCCAGCAGCTTGGATTCAGGGTTCACAGATACGCAGTATTTT. It is translated as CASSLDSGFTDTQYF.